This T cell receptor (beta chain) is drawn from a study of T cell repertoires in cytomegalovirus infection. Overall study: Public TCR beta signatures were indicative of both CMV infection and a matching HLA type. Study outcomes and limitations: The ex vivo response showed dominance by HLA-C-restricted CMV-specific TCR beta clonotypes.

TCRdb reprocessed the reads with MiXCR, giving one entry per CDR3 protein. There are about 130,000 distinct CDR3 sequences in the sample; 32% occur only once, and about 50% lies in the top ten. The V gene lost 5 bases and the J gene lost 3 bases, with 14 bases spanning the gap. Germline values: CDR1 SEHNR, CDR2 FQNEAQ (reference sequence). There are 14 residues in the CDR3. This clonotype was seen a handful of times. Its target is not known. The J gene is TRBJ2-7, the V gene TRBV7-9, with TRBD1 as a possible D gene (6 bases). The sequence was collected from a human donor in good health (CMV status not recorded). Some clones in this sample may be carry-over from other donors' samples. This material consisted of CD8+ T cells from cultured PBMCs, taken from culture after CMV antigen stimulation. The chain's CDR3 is CASSHRDTDYEQYF. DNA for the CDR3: TGTGCCAGCAGCCACCGGGACACGGACTACGAGCAGTACTTC.